The 23 T cell receptor beta chains reported below all come from one sample, sequenced in a study of T-cell memory formation after mild COVID-19. TCRdb reprocessed the 5' RACE reads with MiXCR, giving one entry per CDR3 protein. The sample contains about 470,000 distinct CDR3 sequences, nearly 25% of which appear only once. Sequencing was carried out using PBMCs or a T cell subset sorted from them (not recorded which). The receptors shown here come from an adult woman who had mild COVID-19 (a few samples of this study predate the infection). Cell type and time point are not known.

This clonotype turned up a few times. This chain links TRBV18 with TRBJ2-6; TRBD2 might be the D (5 bases). The CDR3 is 17 amino acids. The germline gives CDR1 KGHSH, CDR2 LQKENI. V lost 3 bases and J 1 base, leaving 13 bases between the germline ends. In nucleotides, the CDR3 is TGTGCCAGCTCACCTGCCGGGAACCCTTCTGGGGCCAACGTCCTGACTTTC. Encoded protein: CASSPAGNPSGANVLTF.

This clonotype was seen at least ten times. This sequence joins TRBV5-4 and TRBJ2-3, with 8 positions matching TRBD1. This CDR3 has 14 residues. Germline lookup yields CDR1 SGHNT and CDR2 YYREEE (reference sequence). The junction had 5 bases not matched to a gene; V was cut back by 2 bases and J by 6 bases. Here the CDR3 reads CASSFQGASDTQYF. The CDR3 DNA reads as TGTGCCAGCAGCTTTCAGGGGGCATCCGATACGCAGTATTTT.

This clonotype was seen only a few times. The chain uses TRBV6-1 and TRBJ1-5; D is possibly TRBD1 (6 bases). V shed 3 bases and J shed 2 bases, with 8 bases lying between them. CDR1 and CDR2 (germline): MNHNS, SASEGT. The CDR3 runs 14 residues. The CDR3 sequence: CASSEGARNQPQHF. The CDR3 DNA reads as TGTGCCAGCAGTGAGGGGGCCCGCAATCAGCCCCAGCATTTT.

This clonotype came up a few times. The rearrangement links TRBV20-1 to TRBJ2-7; D is unresolved. Germline V gives CDR1 DFQATT, CDR2 SNEGSKA (reference sequence). There are 13 residues in the CDR3. Trimming pared 3 bases from V and 0 bases from J, leaving 9 bases between. In DNA form, the CDR3 reads TGCAGTGCTAGCTCGACCCGCTCCTACGAGCAGTACTTC. Its protein product is CSASSTRSYEQYF.

The V and J genes are TRBV12-3 or TRBV12-4 and TRBJ2-3; D is unresolved. The CDR3 spans 18 residues. Trimming took off 7 bases at V and 0 bases at J, with 23 bases between the two ends. Written as DNA, the CDR3 is TGTGCCAGCACCTTGACTCCTATTTCTCCTCTTAGCACAGATACGCAGTATTTT. Residues: CASTLTPISPLSTDTQYF.

The table lists this clonotype with a few counts. This rearrangement joins TRBV6-2 or TRBV6-3 to TRBJ2-7; the match to TRBD2 covers 12 bases. The CDR3 has 14 amino acids. Losses at the gene ends were 6 bases for V and 6 bases for J; bases not matched to a gene: 6. Germline V lookup: CDR1 MNHEY, CDR2 SVGEGT. CDR3 nucleotides: TGTGCCAGCAGCAATATACTAGCGGGAGGCGAGCAGTACTTC. The encoded protein is CASSNILAGGEQYF.

There are a few counts of this clonotype. V and J are TRBV12-3 or TRBV12-4 and TRBJ2-5; D is unclear. V dropped 2 bases and J dropped 7 bases, with 5 bases sitting between them. This CDR3 has 11 amino acids. The CDR3 region is CASSLKVTQYF. The CDR3 DNA is TGTGCCAGCAGTTTAAAAGTGACCCAGTACTTC.

The J gene is TRBJ2-1, the V gene TRBV7-9; 11 positions match TRBD2. Germline CDR1 SEHNR, CDR2 FQNEAQ (reference sequence). The CDR3 is made up of 16 amino acids. The J segment lost 8 bases and the V segment lost 5 bases, leaving 11 bases of the junction unmatched. This CDR3 is CASSATTSGAGDEQFF. The CDR3 nucleotides are TGTGCCAGCAGCGCCACGACTAGCGGGGCCGGCGATGAGCAGTTCTTC.

The CDR3 nucleotides read TGTGCCAGCAGTTTAATTGGGGGCTATGGCTACACCTTC. This translates into CASSLIGGYGYTF. The gene calls are TRBV12-3 or TRBV12-4 and TRBJ1-2; D might be TRBD1 (5 bases). The CDR3 loop spans 13 amino acids. V was cut by 2 bases and J by 4 bases, with 8 bases left in between.

The V call is TRBV29-1, the J call TRBJ1-2; 7 bases fit TRBD1. Germline loops: CDR1 SQVTM, CDR2 ANQGSEA. Trimming took 4 bases from V and 3 from J; bases not matched to a gene: 11. This CDR3 has 15 residues. CDR3 in amino acids: CSVVSYGQAHYGYTF. The DNA of the CDR3 is TGCAGCGTTGTCAGCTACGGACAGGCCCACTATGGCTACACCTTC.

In this sample, this clonotype turned up a few times. V gene TRBV18 combines with J gene TRBJ1-1; 9 bases are shared with TRBD1. CDR1 and CDR2 (germline): KGHSH, LQKENI. CDR3 length equals 16 residues. V trimming: 3 bases; J trimming: 2 bases; junction bases outside the gene matches: 7. As DNA, the CDR3 is TGTGCCAGCTCACCGAGGCCACAGGGGGCAAACACTGAAGCTTTCTTT. It yields the protein CASSPRPQGANTEAFF.

This clonotype was counted only a few times. V is TRBV12-3 or TRBV12-4 and J is TRBJ2-2, with D possibly being TRBD2 (5 bases). Trimming took 5 bases from V and 10 from J, leaving 14 bases between them. This CDR3 is 13 amino acids long. The CDR3 DNA reads TGTGCCAGCAGTAGACGGGGAACAGTGGAGCTGTTTTTT. Translating gives CASSRRGTVELFF.

The chain recombines TRBV10-3 with TRBJ2-5; possible D gene TRBD2, 5 bases. With 4 bases removed from V and 1 base from J, the gap between germline ends came to 10 bases. This CDR3 is built from 14 residues. CDR1 and CDR2 (germline): ENHRY, SYGVKD. In DNA form, the CDR3 reads TGTGCCATCAGTGCGGAGCGGCCCCAAGAGACCCAGTACTTC. Protein product: CAISAERPQETQYF.

The table lists this clonotype with a few counts. The chain carries TRBV5-1 and TRBJ1-2; TRBD1 aligns across 10 bases. Trimming took 4 bases from V and 6 from J; bases not matched to a gene: 6. Germline V gene data show CDR1 as SGHRS and CDR2 as YFSETQ. The CDR3 loop spans 14 amino acids. The CDR3 nucleotides read TGCGCCAGCAGCGAGACAGGGGGCGTGGATGGCTACACCTTC. Amino acid sequence: CASSETGGVDGYTF. The variable domain in full, completed from reference TRBV5-1 and TRBJ1-2, reads KAGVTQTPRYLIKTRGQQVTLSCSPISGHRSVSWYQQTPGQGLQFLFEYFSETQRNKGNFPGRFSGRQFSNSRSEMNVSTLELGDSALYLCASSETGGVDGYTFGSGTRLTVV.

This clonotype has only a few counts. The chain links TRBV28 to TRBJ2-2; D not resolved. Germline V gene sequence: CDR1 MDHEN, CDR2 SYDVKM. This CDR3 contains 14 residues. The germline V and J ends were trimmed by 4 bases and 4 bases, with 10 bases remaining between them. CDR3 nucleotides: TGTGCCAGCAGTTACCCTCCCGCCACCGGGGAGCTGTTTTTT. Translation gives CASSYPPATGELFF. The full variable domain, completed using reference TRBV28 and TRBJ2-2, is DVKVTQSSRYLVKRTGEKVFLECVQDMDHENMFWYRQDPGLGLRLIYFSYDVKMKEKGDIPEGYSVSREKKERFSLILESASTNQTSMYLCASSYPPATGELFFGEGSRLTVL.

As for this clonotype: Compared with germline, one end of the junction differs, possibly owing to a read error. The rearrangement uses TRBV30 and TRBJ2-2, with 8 bases identical to TRBD2. The CDR3 totals 12 residues. Per germline, CDR1 GTSNPN and CDR2 SVGIG (reference sequence). CDR3 protein: CAWRLPRGGLFF. The CDR3 DNA follows: TGTGCCTGGAGACTCCCCCGGGGGGGGCTGTTTTTT.

The chain couples TRBV5-6 to TRBJ2-2; D may be TRBD2 (5 bases). The CDR3 length is 14 residues. Germline CDR1 is SGHDT and CDR2 is YYEEEE. Trimming took off 4 bases at V and 6 bases at J, with 13 bases between the two ends. The CDR3 loop is CASSSIRRAGELFF. CDR3 coding DNA: TGTGCCAGCAGCAGCATAAGGCGGGCCGGGGAGCTGTTTTTT.

This chain joins TRBV12-3 or TRBV12-4 and TRBJ2-3; D possibly matches TRBD1 or TRBD2 (6 bases each). Trimming cost V 7 bases and J 4 bases, with 18 bases left between them. CDR3 length: 15 residues. CDR3 coding DNA: TGTGCCAGCACCTCGAGTTGGGGGGCGGCAGATACGCAGTATTTT. Encoded protein: CASTSSWGAADTQYF.

In its sample, this clonotype was seen a few times. The chain uses TRBV15 and TRBJ2-7; possibly TRBD1 or TRBD2 for D (5 bases each). Germline lookup yields CDR1 LNHNV and CDR2 YYDKDF (reference sequence). The V and J ends lost 1 base and 3 bases respectively, with 10 bases between them. The CDR3 is 14 residues long. In DNA form, the CDR3 reads TGTGCCACCAGCAGAGGAGGGGCGAGCTACGAGCAGTACTTC. It specifies CATSRGGASYEQYF.

In this sample, this clonotype turned up a few times. The chain joins TRBV2 to TRBJ2-5, with a weak D call TRBD1 (5 bases). V was cut by 10 bases and J by 4 bases, with 19 bases left in between. There are 14 residues in the CDR3. Germline lookup yields CDR1 SNHLY and CDR2 FYNNEI. The DNA for the CDR3 is TGTGCCATTCCTTCCCAGGGTTTCGGAGAGACCCAGTACTTC. Protein sequence: CAIPSQGFGETQYF.

This clonotype was picked up a small number of times. V usage is TRBV7-2 and J usage is TRBJ2-7, with D possibly being TRBD1 (6 bases). CDR3 length: 15 amino acids. CDR1 is SGHTA and CDR2 is FQGNSA in the germline V gene. Trimming left V 6 bases short and J 0 bases short, with 15 bases between. CDR3 region: CASRQGLSPSYEQYF. Here the CDR3 DNA reads TGTGCCAGCAGGCAGGGGTTGTCCCCCTCCTACGAGCAGTACTTC.

This chain connects TRBV5-1 to TRBJ1-1, with a possible D match to TRBD1 (6 bases). The V end was cut by 2 bases, the J end by 8 bases, with 19 bases between. The CDR3 spans 15 residues. Per the germline V gene, CDR1 is SGHRS and CDR2 is YFSETQ. In DNA, the CDR3 is TGCGCCAGCAGCTTTACCGGGACAAAGGAATTAGAAGCTTTCTTT. Its protein product is CASSFTGTKELEAFF.

The chain combines TRBV5-1 with TRBJ2-5; 8 bases match TRBD2. Germline V gene data show CDR1 as SGHRS and CDR2 as YFSETQ. There are 16 residues in the CDR3. The V segment lost 4 bases and the J segment 2 bases; nucleotides outside the gene matches: 10. The CDR3 here is CASSRGSERGQETQYF. The DNA for the CDR3 is TGCGCCAGCAGCCGCGGCAGCGAGCGGGGGCAAGAGACCCAGTACTTC.